The clone carrying this T cell receptor (beta chain) was recorded a few times. This specimen belongs to a study of human T cells and chemical hapten exposure. Study context: 2% DPC applied to a roughly 2 cm by roughly 2 cm arm area sensitized donors. Weekly administration of diphenylcyclopropenone to the scalp of patients continued throughout the approximately 26-week study.

Time point described: patch test 1, 2 weeks after DPC sensitization. Treatment: therapeutic diphenylcyclopropenone sensitization with weekly scalp DPC. Via MiXCR, TCRdb re-called the RACE reads, giving one row per CDR3 protein. The sample has approximately 110,000 distinct CDR3 sequences; roughly 11% are singletons. Trimming shortened V by 4 bases and J by 0 bases, and 16 bases separated the two germline ends. CDR1 and CDR2 (germline): SGHDN, FVKESK. This CDR3 comprises 17 residues. This chain connects TRBV14 to TRBJ2-1; perhaps D is TRBD1 or TRBD2 (5 bases each). The source of this sequence is a woman aged 40 to 50 with alopecia areata. Some clones in this sample may be carry-over from other donors' samples. This material consisted of whole blood, taken in connection with sensitization to the hapten diphenylcyclopropenone (DPC). CDR3 sequence: CASSPRGFRSSYNEQFF. CDR3 bases: TGTGCCAGCAGCCCCCGGGGCTTCCGGAGCTCCTACAATGAGCAGTTCTTC.